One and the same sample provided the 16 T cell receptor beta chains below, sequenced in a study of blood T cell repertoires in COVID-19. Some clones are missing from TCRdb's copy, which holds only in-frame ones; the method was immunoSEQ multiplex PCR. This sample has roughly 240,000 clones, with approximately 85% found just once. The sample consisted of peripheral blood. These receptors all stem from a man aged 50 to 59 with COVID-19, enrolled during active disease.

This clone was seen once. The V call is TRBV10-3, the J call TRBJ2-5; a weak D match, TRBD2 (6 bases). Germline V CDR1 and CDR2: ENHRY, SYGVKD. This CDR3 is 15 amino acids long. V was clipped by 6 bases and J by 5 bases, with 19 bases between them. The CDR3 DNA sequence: TGTGCCATCAGGGGGAGTAGCGGCCCGGAGGAGACCCAGTACTTC. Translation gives CAIRGSSGPEETQYF.

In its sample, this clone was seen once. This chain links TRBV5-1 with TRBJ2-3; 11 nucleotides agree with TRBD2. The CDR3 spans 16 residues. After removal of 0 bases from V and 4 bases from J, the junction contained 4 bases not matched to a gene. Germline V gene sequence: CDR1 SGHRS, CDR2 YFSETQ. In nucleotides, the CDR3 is TGCGCCAGCAGCTTGGGGACGACTAGCGGGGCAGATACGCAGTATTTT. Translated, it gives CASSLGTTSGADTQYF.

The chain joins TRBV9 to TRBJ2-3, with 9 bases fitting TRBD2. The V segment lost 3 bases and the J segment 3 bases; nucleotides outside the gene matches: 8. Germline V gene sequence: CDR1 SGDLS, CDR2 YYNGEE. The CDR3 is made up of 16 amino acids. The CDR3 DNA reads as TGTGCCAGCAGCGACCCGCGGGGGGGGGAGACAGATACGCAGTATTTT. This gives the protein CASSDPRGGETDTQYF.

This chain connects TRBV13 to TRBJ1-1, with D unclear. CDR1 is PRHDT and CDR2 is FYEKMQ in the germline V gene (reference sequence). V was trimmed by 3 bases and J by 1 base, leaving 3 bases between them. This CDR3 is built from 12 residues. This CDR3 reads CASSLRNTEAFF. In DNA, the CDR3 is TGTGCCAGCAGCTTGAGGAACACTGAAGCTTTCTTT.

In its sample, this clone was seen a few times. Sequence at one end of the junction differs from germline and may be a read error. DNA for the CDR3: TGTGCTAGCAGTCGCCAGGGGGCCCCCACAGATACGCAGTATTTT. Translation gives CASSRQGAPTDTQYF. J is TRBJ2-3 and V is TRBV7-7, with 8 nucleotides matching TRBD1. Per germline, CDR1 SSHAT and CDR2 FNYEAQ (reference sequence). There are 15 residues in the CDR3.

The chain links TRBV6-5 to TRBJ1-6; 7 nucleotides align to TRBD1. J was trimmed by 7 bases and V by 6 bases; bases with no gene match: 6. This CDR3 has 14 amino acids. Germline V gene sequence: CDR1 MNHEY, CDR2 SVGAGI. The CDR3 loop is CASRLRGENSPLHF. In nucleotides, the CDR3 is TGTGCCAGCAGGCTCAGGGGGGAGAATTCACCCCTCCACTTT.

The CDR3 DNA is TGTGCCAGCAGATTCACTAGAGATACGCAGTATTTT. Protein sequence: CASRFTRDTQYF. The rearrangement links TRBV6-5 to TRBJ2-3; possible D gene TRBD2, 5 bases. The CDR3 is made up of 12 amino acids. Per germline, CDR1 MNHEY and CDR2 SVGAGI. Trimming left V 6 bases short and J 5 bases short, with 9 bases between.

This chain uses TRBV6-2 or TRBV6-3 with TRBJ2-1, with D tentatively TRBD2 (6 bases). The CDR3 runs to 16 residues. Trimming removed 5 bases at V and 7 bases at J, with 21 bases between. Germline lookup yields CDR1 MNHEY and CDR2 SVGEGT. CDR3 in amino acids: CASSQPGTSPLNEQFF. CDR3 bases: TGTGCCAGCAGTCAGCCCGGGACTTCCCCTTTAAATGAGCAGTTCTTC.

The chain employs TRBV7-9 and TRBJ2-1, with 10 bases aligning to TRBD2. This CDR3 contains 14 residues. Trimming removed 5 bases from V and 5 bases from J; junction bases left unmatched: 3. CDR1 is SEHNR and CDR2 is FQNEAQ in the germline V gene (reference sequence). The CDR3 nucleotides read TGTGCCAGCAGCACTAGCGGGAATCACAATGAGCAGTTCTTC. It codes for CASSTSGNHNEQFF.

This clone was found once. Written as DNA, the CDR3 is TGTGCCACCAGTGCGACCGGGACAGGGAGGGAGACCCAGTACTTC. Translating it yields CATSATGTGRETQYF. This rearrangement joins TRBV24-1 to TRBJ2-5; 9 bases fit TRBD1. The CDR3 sequence is 15 residues long. From germline, CDR1 is KGHDR and CDR2 SFDVKD. Trimming removed 5 bases from V and 5 bases from J; junction bases left unmatched: 8.

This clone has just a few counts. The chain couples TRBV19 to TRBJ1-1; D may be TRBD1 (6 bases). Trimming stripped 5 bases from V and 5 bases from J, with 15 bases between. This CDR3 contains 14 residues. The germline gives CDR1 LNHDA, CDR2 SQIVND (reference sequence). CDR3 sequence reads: CASSSTGRWTEAFF. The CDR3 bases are TGTGCCAGTAGTTCCACAGGGCGCTGGACTGAAGCTTTCTTT. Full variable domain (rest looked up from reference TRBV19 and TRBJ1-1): DGGITQSPKYLFRKEGQNVTLSCEQNLNHDAMYWYRQDPGQGLRLIYYSQIVNDFQKGDIAEGYSVSREKKESFPLTVTSAQKNPTAFYLCASSSTGRWTEAFFGQGTRLTVV.

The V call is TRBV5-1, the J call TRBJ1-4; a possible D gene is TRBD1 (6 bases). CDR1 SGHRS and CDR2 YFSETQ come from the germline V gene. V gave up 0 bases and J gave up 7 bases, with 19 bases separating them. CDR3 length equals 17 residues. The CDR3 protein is CASSLARGRGRGEKLFF. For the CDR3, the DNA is TGCGCCAGCAGCTTGGCCCGGGGCAGGGGCAGAGGTGAAAAACTGTTTTTT.

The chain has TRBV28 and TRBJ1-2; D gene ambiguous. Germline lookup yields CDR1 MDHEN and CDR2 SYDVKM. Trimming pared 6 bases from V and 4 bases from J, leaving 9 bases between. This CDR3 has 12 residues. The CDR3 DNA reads TGTGCCAGCAGCTATGGTCGCTATGGCTACACCTTC. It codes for CASSYGRYGYTF.

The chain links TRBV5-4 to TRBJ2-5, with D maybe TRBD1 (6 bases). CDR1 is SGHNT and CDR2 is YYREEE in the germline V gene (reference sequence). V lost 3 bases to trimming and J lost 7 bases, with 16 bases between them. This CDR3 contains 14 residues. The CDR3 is CASSSTQGFGTQYF. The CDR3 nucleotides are TGTGCCAGCAGCTCGACTCAGGGGTTCGGGACCCAGTACTTC.

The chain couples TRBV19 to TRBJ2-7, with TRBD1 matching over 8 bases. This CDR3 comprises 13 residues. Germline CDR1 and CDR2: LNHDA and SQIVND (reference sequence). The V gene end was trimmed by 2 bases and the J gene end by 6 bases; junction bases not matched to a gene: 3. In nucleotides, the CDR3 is TGTGCCAGTAGTATAAAACAGGGGGGCGAGCAGTACTTC. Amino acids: CASSIKQGGEQYF.

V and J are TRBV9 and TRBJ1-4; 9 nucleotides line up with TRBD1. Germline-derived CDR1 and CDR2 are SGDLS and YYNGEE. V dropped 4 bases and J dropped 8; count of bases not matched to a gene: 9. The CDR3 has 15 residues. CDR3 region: CASSSNRGPGEKLFF. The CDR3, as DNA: TGTGCCAGCAGCTCCAACAGGGGGCCCGGAGAAAAACTGTTTTTT. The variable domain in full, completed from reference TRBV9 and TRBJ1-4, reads DSGVTQTPKHLITATGQRVTLRCSPRSGDLSVYWYQQSLDQGLQFLIQYYNGEERAKGNILERFSAQQFPDLHSELNLSSLELGDSALYFCASSSNRGPGEKLFFGSGTQLSVL.